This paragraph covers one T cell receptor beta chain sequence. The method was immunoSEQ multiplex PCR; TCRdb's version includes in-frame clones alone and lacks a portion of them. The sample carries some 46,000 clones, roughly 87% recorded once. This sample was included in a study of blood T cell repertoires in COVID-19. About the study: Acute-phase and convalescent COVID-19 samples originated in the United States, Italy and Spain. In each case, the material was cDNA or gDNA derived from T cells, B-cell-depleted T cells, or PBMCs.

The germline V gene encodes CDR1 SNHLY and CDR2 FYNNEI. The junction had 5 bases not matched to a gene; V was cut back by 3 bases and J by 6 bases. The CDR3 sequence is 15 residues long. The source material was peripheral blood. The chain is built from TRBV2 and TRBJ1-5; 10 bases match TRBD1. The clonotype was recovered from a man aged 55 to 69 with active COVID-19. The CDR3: CASSDSDRGTQPQHF. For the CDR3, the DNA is TGTGCCAGCAGTGATTCGGACAGGGGGACTCAGCCCCAGCATTTT.